This T cell receptor (beta chain) was found in a study of cytomegalovirus exposure and HLA in healthy donors. CDR1 is LNHDA and CDR2 is SQIVND in the germline V gene (reference sequence). This CDR3 spans 18 amino acids. V lost 2 bases and J 4 bases, leaving 23 bases between the germline ends. This clone has only one observation. The PCR used 60 Vbeta and 13 Jbeta primers. Generated by immunoSEQ multiplex PCR, the TCRdb table keeps only in-frame clones and is missing some. The repertoire holds under 130,000 clones, with 76% as singletons. The V gene is TRBV19, the J gene TRBJ1-1; D may be TRBD1 (5 bases). The specimen was PBMCs. The receptor was isolated from a man aged 40-49 years in good health and CMV-seropositive. The CDR3 loop is CASSISGLGGGRGTEAFF. CDR3 nucleotides: TGTGCCAGTAGTATATCGGGACTCGGGGGGGGAAGGGGCACTGAAGCTTTCTTT.